Below, 19 T cell receptor beta chains from the same sample are listed, as sequenced in a study of human thymus T cells. The assay was immunoSEQ multiplex PCR, and TCRdb's table has in-frame clones only and misses some. The profile shows about 120,000 clones, approximately 96% of them singletons. In corrective heart surgery, resections were taken, and these provided the thymus tissue. Sequenced input: thymus tissue. These receptors came from a boy younger than two with a congenital heart defect but otherwise immunologically healthy.

The gene calls are TRBV14 and TRBJ2-2; D may be TRBD2 (6 bases). In germline, CDR1 is SGHDN, CDR2 FVKESK. This CDR3 comprises 15 residues. V lost 2 bases to trimming and J lost 5 bases, with 12 bases between them. The chain's CDR3 is CASSQRGLGTGELFF. The CDR3 DNA reads as TGTGCCAGCAGCCAACGGGGGTTGGGGACCGGGGAGCTGTTTTTT.

V and J are TRBV28 and TRBJ1-5; no firm D call. Germline V lookup: CDR1 MDHEN, CDR2 SYDVKM. The CDR3 loop spans 12 amino acids. The V gene lost 6 bases and the J gene lost 6 bases, with 9 bases spanning the gap. In DNA, the CDR3 is TGTGCCAGCAGCGCCCGGGGTCAGCCCCAGCATTTT. Translating it yields CASSARGQPQHF.

This rearrangement joins TRBV9 to TRBJ2-3; TRBD1 agrees at 10 bases. The germline V gene has CDR1 SGDLS and CDR2 YYNGEE. CDR3 length: 15 amino acids. V dropped 2 bases and J dropped 5; count of bases not matched to a gene: 5. The CDR3: CASSVDRGLGDTQYF. The CDR3 coding sequence is TGTGCCAGCAGCGTCGACAGGGGGCTAGGAGATACGCAGTATTTT. Filled out from reference TRBV9 and TRBJ2-3, the complete variable domain reads DSGVTQTPKHLITATGQRVTLRCSPRSGDLSVYWYQQSLDQGLQFLIQYYNGEERAKGNILERFSAQQFPDLHSELNLSSLELGDSALYFCASSVDRGLGDTQYFGPGTRLTVL.

The chain combines TRBV27 with TRBJ2-7; possibly TRBD1 for D (6 bases). Germline lookup yields CDR1 MNHEY and CDR2 SMNVEV (reference sequence). The V end was cut by 5 bases, the J end by 5 bases, with 16 bases between. The CDR3 covers 14 residues. In DNA, the CDR3 is TGTGCCAGCAGTCCACAGGGTAGGTTGAACGAGCAGTACTTC. Translated, it gives CASSPQGRLNEQYF.

This clone was seen only once. CDR3 in amino acids: CASSQDGTGDETQYF. The CDR3 DNA follows: TGTGCCAGCAGCCAAGATGGGACAGGGGATGAGACCCAGTACTTC. The chain joins TRBV14 to TRBJ2-5; 10 positions match TRBD1. CDR3 length: 15 residues. Trimming took 0 bases from V and 5 from J; bases not matched to a gene: 3. Germline CDR1 is SGHDN and CDR2 is FVKESK.

This chain connects TRBV6-5 to TRBJ1-5; no clear D. The V end lost 5 bases, the J end lost 0 bases, and 11 bases lay between the germline ends. The CDR3 loop spans 15 amino acids. Germline lookup yields CDR1 MNHEY and CDR2 SVGAGI. CDR3 nucleotide sequence: TGTGCCAGCAGTGGCAGAGGGAATAGCAATCAGCCCCAGCATTTT. Protein: CASSGRGNSNQPQHF.

The CDR3 reads CASSFRQGNEQYF. Here the CDR3 DNA reads TGTGCCAGCAGCTTCCGACAGGGGAACGAGCAGTACTTC. This chain connects TRBV7-2 to TRBJ2-7; 8 nucleotides agree with TRBD1. This CDR3 has 13 residues. Trimming at V came to 3 bases and at J to 5 bases, leaving 3 bases not matched to a gene. Germline CDR1 reads SGHTA; CDR2 reads FQGNSA.

The sample holds a few counts of this clone. The rearrangement uses TRBV9 and TRBJ1-1; no definite D call. V was shortened by 0 bases and J by 1 base, with 7 bases between the two germline ends. Germline V gene sequence: CDR1 SGDLS, CDR2 YYNGEE. The CDR3 runs to 14 residues. The CDR3 sequence: CASSVGPENTEAFF. CDR3 nucleotide sequence: TGTGCCAGCAGCGTAGGTCCGGAGAACACTGAAGCTTTCTTT.

CDR3 loop: CASSQDRTGAMNTEAFF. The CDR3 DNA is TGCGCCAGCAGCCAAGATAGGACAGGGGCCATGAACACTGAAGCTTTCTTT. V is TRBV4-3 and J is TRBJ1-1, with 9 positions matching TRBD1. The CDR3 runs to 17 residues. With 0 bases clipped from V and 0 bases from J, the junction kept 5 bases outside the gene matches. Germline V gene sequence: CDR1 LGHNA, CDR2 YSLEER.

The gene calls are TRBV2 and TRBJ1-6; TRBD1 aligns across 11 bases. J lost 12 bases, V lost 6 bases, and 4 bases had no gene match. Germline V gives CDR1 SNHLY, CDR2 FYNNEI. This CDR3 has 13 amino acids. The CDR3 DNA reads as TGTGCCAGCAGGGGACAGGGGGGATTACCCCTCCACTTT. This translates into CASRGQGGLPLHF.

This chain connects TRBV30 to TRBJ2-1, with 9 bases fitting TRBD2. Germline CDR1 reads GTSNPN; CDR2 reads SVGIG (reference sequence). The CDR3 is 18 residues long. V shed 0 bases and J 0 bases; nucleotides not matched to a gene: 9. The CDR3 sequence: CAWSVPSKRGASYNEQFF. The CDR3 DNA is TGTGCCTGGAGTGTCCCCTCGAAGCGGGGGGCCTCCTACAATGAGCAGTTCTTC.

CDR3 in amino acids: CASSPTADSSYNEQFF. CDR3 sequence (DNA): TGCGCCAGCAGCCCCACGGCGGATAGCTCCTACAATGAGCAGTTCTTC. This chain links TRBV4-3 with TRBJ2-1; no firm D call. The V gene lost 4 bases and the J gene lost 0 bases, with 13 bases spanning the gap. The CDR3 extends over 16 amino acids. CDR1 is LGHNA, CDR2 YSLEER, per germline.

The rearrangement uses TRBV28 and TRBJ2-3; D tentatively reads TRBD1 or TRBD2 (6 bases each). CDR3 length: 18 residues. Trimming cost V 10 bases and J 5 bases, with 31 bases left between them. Germline V gene lookup returns CDR1 MDHEN and CDR2 SYDVKM. The DNA of the CDR3 is TGTGCCACCCTGACCGGGGGCCGGAGCCACAGCTTTGGAGATACGCAGTATTTT. Translation: CATLTGGRSHSFGDTQYF.

V gene TRBV4-2 combines with J gene TRBJ1-6; 9 bases agree with TRBD1. The germline CDR1 and CDR2 sequences are LGHNA and YNFKEQ. Unmatched junction bases numbered 2, after V lost 0 bases and J lost 5 bases. The CDR3 loop spans 16 amino acids. The CDR3 DNA is TGTGCCAGCAGCCAAGAACAGGGGGCCGATAATTCACCCCTCCACTTT. Translating gives CASSQEQGADNSPLHF.

The chain carries TRBV4-1 and TRBJ2-7; D possibly matches TRBD1 or TRBD2 (6 bases each). The CDR3 is made up of 16 amino acids. The V end was cut by 4 bases, the J end by 5 bases, with 21 bases between. The V gene's germline CDR1 is MGHRA and CDR2 YSYEKL. The CDR3 nucleotides read TGCGCCAGCAGCCCTCAGGCGGGACAAAGGGAAGACGAGCAGTACTTC. Its protein is CASSPQAGQREDEQYF.

This clone was counted once. The chain couples TRBV10-1 to TRBJ2-5; D assignment may be TRBD1 or TRBD2 (7 bases each). Germline-derived CDR1 and CDR2 are WNHNN and SYGVQD (reference sequence). V dropped 3 bases and J dropped 2 bases, with 16 bases sitting between them. This CDR3 has 16 residues. CDR3 sequence reads: CASSDGRGRVQETQYF. The CDR3 coding sequence is TGCGCCAGCAGTGATGGGAGGGGGCGCGTTCAAGAGACCCAGTACTTC.

The J gene is TRBJ1-6, the V gene TRBV14, with 7 bases fitting TRBD1. Unmatched junction bases numbered 3, after V lost 9 bases and J lost 4 bases. The CDR3 length is 13 residues. Looked up from germline, CDR1 is SGHDN and CDR2 is FVKESK. CDR3 bases: TGTGCCAGTGCACAGGGGTATAATTCACCCCTCCACTTT. Its protein product is CASAQGYNSPLHF.

This CDR3 is CASSSGTGRNGYTF. The CDR3 region has the DNA TGTGCCAGCAGTTCGGGGACAGGGCGAAATGGCTACACCTTC. The chain joins TRBV6-5 to TRBJ1-2; 9 positions match TRBD1. Germline assignment: CDR1 MNHEY and CDR2 SVGAGI. The junction had 6 bases not matched to a gene; V was cut back by 4 bases and J by 6 bases. The CDR3 consists of 14 residues.

V usage is TRBV4-1 and J usage is TRBJ2-1, with D tentatively TRBD2 (6 bases). V lost 3 bases to trimming and J lost 2 bases, with 14 bases between them. This CDR3 is 16 amino acids long. CDR1 and CDR2 (germline): MGHRA, YSYEKL. Here the CDR3 reads CASSQYSGLPYNEQFF. The CDR3 nucleotides read TGCGCCAGCAGCCAGTATTCTGGACTACCCTACAATGAGCAGTTCTTC.